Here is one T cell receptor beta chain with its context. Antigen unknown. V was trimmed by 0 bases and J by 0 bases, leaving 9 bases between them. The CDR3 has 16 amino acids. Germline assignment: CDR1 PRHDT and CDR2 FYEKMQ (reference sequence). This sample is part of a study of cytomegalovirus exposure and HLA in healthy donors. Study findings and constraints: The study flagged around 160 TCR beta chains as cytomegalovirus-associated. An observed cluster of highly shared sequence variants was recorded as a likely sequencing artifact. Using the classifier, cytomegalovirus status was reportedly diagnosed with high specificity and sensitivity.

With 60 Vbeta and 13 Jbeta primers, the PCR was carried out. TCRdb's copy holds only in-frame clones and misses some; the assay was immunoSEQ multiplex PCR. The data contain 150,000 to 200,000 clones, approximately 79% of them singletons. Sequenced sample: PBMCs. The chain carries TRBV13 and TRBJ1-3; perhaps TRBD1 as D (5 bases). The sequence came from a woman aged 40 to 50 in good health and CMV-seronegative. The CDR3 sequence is CASSLGEGSSGNTIYF. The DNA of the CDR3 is TGTGCCAGCAGCTTAGGGGAGGGGTCCTCTGGAAACACCATATATTTT.